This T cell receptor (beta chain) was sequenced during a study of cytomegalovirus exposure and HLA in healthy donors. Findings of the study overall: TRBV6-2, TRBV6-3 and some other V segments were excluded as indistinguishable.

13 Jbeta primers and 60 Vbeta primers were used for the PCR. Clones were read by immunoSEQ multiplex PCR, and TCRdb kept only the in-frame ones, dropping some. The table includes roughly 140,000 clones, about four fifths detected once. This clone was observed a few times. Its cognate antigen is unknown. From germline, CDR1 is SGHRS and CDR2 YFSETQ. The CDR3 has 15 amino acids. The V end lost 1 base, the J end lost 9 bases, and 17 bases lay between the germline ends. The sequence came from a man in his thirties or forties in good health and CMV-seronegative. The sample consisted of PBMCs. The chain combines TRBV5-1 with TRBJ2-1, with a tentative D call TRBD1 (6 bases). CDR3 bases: TGCGCCAGCAGCTTGAGGGCAGGGGAGAGGGGTGAGCAGTTCTTC. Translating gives CASSLRAGERGEQFF. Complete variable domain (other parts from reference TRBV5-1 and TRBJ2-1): KAGVTQTPRYLIKTRGQQVTLSCSPISGHRSVSWYQQTPGQGLQFLFEYFSETQRNKGNFPGRFSGRQFSNSRSEMNVSTLELGDSALYLCASSLRAGERGEQFFGPGTRLTVL.